This T cell receptor beta chain was recovered during a study of cytomegalovirus exposure and HLA in healthy donors. Study-wide results and caveats: Analyzed later, association rates of TCRs varied across HLA loci, with DRB1 most and HLA-C fewest. Reportedly, a later analysis found an Asian-associated ancestry cluster had fewer N-insertions than the approximately 700-donor mean. In a later analysis, CMV-associated beta chains were mostly HLA-associated, it appeared.

Amplification used 60 Vbeta primers and 13 Jbeta primers. Method: immunoSEQ multiplex PCR; TCRdb's copy keeps in-frame clones and lacks some. The sample shows approximately 150,000 clones, roughly 86% of them seen only once. Healthy donors of bone marrow made up the group. The CDR3 is made up of 19 amino acids. Germline V lookup: CDR1 SGHNT, CDR2 YYREEE (reference sequence). The junction had 9 bases not matched to a gene; V was cut back by 4 bases and J by 0 bases. Comments on this clone: What it binds is not known.

The gene calls are TRBV5-4 and TRBJ2-4; 14 positions agree with TRBD2. The clonotype comes from a girl aged 5-17 years in good health and CMV-seropositive. The specimen was PBMCs. The DNA of the CDR3 is TGTGCCAGCAGCCCGGGACTAGCGGGGGAGAAACTAGCCAAAAACATTCAGTACTTC. Translated, it gives CASSPGLAGEKLAKNIQYF.